This TCR beta chain appears in the sequencing data of a study of blood T cell repertoires in COVID-19. Study as a whole: Some COVID-19 samples were acute and others convalescent; all came from the United States, Italy and Spain. Sources were T cells, B-cell-depleted T cells, or PBMCs; the material itself was cDNA or gDNA.

In the authors' methods: Amplification from reference gene primers served as the basis for estimated nucleated cell counts. The data were produced by immunoSEQ multiplex PCR, yet TCRdb's version contains in-frame clones alone and is incomplete. V, J and clone size are those of that table, while D and trimming were read from the DNA. The table has more than 25,000 clones, about nine tenths seen once; the top ten hold 5% to 6%. The clonotype originates from a man aged 55 to 70 with active COVID-19. Sequencing input: peripheral blood.

The CDR3 nucleotides read TGTGCCAGCAGCCGCAGATGGACAGTGACTGGCTACACCTTC. Translating gives CASSRRWTVTGYTF. J is TRBJ1-2 and V is TRBV3-1 (or the pseudogene TRBV3-2), with D possibly matching TRBD1 (6 bases). The CDR3 contains 14 residues. V dropped 4 bases and J dropped 7 bases, with 16 bases sitting between them. The V gene's germline CDR1 is LGHDT and CDR2 YNNKEL (reference sequence).